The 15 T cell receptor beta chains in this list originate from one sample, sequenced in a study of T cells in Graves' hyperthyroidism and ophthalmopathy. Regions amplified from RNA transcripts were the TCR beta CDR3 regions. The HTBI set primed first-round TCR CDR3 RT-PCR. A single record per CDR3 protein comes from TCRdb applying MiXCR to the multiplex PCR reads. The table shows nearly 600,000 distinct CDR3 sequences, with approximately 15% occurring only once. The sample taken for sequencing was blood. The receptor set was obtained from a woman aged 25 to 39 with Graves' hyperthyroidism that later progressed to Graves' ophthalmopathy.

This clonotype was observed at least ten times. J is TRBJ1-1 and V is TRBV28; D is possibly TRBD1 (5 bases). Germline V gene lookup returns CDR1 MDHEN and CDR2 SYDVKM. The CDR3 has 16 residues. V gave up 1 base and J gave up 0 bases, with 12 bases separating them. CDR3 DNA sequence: TGTGCCAGCAGTTTATCAGGGCTCTATATGAACACTGAAGCTTTCTTT. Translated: CASSLSGLYMNTEAFF. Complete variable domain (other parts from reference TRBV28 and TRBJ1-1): DVKVTQSSRYLVKRTGEKVFLECVQDMDHENMFWYRQDPGLGLRLIYFSYDVKMKEKGDIPEGYSVSREKKERFSLILESASTNQTSMYLCASSLSGLYMNTEAFFGQGTRLTVV.

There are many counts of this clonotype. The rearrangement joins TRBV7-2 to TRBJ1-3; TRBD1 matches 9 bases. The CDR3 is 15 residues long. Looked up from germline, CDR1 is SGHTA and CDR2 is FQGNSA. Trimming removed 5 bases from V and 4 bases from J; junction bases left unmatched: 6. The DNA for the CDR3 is TGTGCCAGCAGCATAGGACAGGGGAGAGGAAACACCATATATTTT. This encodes CASSIGQGRGNTIYF.

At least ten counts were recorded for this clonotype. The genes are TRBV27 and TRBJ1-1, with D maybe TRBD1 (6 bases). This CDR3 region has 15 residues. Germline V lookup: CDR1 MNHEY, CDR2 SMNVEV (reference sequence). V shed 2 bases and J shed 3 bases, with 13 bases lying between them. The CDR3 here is CASSLQGSGYTEAFF. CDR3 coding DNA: TGTGCCAGCAGTTTACAGGGGTCGGGGTACACTGAAGCTTTCTTT.

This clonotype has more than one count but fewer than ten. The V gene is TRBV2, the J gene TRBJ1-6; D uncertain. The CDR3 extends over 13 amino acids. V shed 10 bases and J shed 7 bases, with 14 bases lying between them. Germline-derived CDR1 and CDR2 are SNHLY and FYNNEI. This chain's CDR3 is CATTVTENSPLHF. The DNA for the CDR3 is TGTGCCACCACGGTTACGGAAAATTCACCCCTCCACTTT.

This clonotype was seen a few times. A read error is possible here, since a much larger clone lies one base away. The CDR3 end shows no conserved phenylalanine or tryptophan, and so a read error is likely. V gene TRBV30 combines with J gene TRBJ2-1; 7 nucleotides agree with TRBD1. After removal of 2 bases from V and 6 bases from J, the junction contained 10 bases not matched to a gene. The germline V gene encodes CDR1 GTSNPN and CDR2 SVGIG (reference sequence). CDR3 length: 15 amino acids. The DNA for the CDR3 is TGTGCCTGGAGTTCGAACGACAGGGCTGGCAATGAGCAGTTCTCC. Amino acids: CAWSSNDRAGNEQFS.

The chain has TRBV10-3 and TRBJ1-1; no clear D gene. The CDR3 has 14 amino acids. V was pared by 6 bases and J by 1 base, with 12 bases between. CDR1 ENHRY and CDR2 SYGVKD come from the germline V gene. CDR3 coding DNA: TGTGCCATCAGCCACAGACGTGAGAACACTGAAGCTTTCTTT. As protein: CAISHRRENTEAFF.

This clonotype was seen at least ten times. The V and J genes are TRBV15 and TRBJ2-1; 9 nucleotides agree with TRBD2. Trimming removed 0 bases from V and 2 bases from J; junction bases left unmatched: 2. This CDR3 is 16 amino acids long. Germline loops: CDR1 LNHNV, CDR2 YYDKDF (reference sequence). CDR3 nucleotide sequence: TGTGCCACCAGCAGAGATCTAGCGGGGACCTACAATGAGCAGTTCTTC. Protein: CATSRDLAGTYNEQFF.

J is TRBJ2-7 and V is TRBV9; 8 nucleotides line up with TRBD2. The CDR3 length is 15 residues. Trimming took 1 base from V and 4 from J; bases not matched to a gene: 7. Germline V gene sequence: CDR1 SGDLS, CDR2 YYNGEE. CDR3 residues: CASSVSSGSVYEQYF. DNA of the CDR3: TGTGCCAGCAGCGTATCAAGCGGGAGTGTGTACGAGCAGTACTTC.

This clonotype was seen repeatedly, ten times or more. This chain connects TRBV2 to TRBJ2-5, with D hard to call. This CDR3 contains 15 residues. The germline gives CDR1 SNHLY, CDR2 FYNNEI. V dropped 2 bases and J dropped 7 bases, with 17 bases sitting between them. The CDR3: CASSESWGKAGTQYF. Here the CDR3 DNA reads TGTGCCAGCAGTGAATCGTGGGGTAAAGCTGGGACCCAGTACTTC.

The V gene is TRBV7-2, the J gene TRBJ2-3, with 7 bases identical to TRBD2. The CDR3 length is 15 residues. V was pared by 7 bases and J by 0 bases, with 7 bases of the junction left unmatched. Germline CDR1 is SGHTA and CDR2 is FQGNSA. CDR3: CASMGLAASTDTQYF. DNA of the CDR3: TGTGCCAGCATGGGTCTAGCGGCTAGCACAGATACGCAGTATTTT.

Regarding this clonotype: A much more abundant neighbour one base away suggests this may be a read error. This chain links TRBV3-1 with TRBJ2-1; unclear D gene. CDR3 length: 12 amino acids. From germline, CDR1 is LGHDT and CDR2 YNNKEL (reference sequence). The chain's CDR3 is CASRLEYKEQFF. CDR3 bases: TGTGCCAGCAGACTTGAATACAAAGAGCAGTTCTTC.

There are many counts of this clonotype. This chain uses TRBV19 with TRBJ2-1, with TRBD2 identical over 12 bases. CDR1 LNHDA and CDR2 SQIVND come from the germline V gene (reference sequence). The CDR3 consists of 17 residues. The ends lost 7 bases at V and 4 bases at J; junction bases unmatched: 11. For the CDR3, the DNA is TGTGCCAGTATGGGGGCTAGCGGGAGGGGCGGGTACAATGAGCAGTTCTTC. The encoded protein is CASMGASGRGGYNEQFF.

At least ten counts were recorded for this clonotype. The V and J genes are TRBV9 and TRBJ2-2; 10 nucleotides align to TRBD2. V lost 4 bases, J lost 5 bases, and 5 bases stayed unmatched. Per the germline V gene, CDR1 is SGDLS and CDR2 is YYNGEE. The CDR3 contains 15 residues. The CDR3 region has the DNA TGTGCCAGCAGCCCACGACTAGCGGGTACCGGGGAGCTGTTTTTT. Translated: CASSPRLAGTGELFF.

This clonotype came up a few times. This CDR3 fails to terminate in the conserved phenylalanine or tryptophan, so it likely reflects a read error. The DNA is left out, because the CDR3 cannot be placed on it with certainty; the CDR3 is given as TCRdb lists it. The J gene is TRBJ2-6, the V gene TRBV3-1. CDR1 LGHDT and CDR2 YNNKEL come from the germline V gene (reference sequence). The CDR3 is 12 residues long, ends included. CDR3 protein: CASSQGGQRPHL.

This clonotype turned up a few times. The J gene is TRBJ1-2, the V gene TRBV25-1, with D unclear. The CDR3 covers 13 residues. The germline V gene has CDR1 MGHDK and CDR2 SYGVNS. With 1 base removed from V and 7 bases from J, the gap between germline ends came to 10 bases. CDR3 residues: CASSESWTAGYTF. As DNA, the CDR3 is TGTGCCAGCAGTGAATCCTGGACGGCTGGCTACACCTTC.